A selection of T cell receptor beta chains follows, all from one sample in a study of response to subunit inactivated influenza vaccine. Via MiXCR, TCRdb re-called the RT-PCR reads, giving one row per CDR3 protein. The table has under 950,000 distinct CDR3 sequences, approximately 21% seen once. Sequenced here: PBMCs from blood, sampled less than 6 days after vaccination. The receptors originated from a man aged 50 to 59 who received an inactivated influenza vaccine. CDR3s leave out the opening cysteine and the closing phenylalanine or tryptophan.

v_call	j_call	cdr3_aa
TRBV10-3	TRBJ1-1	AISRRGLGTEAF
TRBV12-3/TRBV12-4	TRBJ1-2	ASNLGSNYGYT
TRBV19	TRBJ1-5	ASSPEGRGNQPQH
TRBV7-2	TRBJ2-7	ASSLVPPGAHYEQY
TRBV2	TRBJ2-1	ASSVRRQGPNEQF
TRBV24-1	TRBJ2-1	ATSDYPTSGSLDEQF
TRBV7-9	TRBJ1-1	ASSLAGGAVEAF
TRBV5-6	TRBJ2-7	ASSLAGTAEY
TRBV25-1	TRBJ2-5	ASTTTTKSTQY
TRBV20-1	TRBJ2-2	SARTSGRAVTGELF